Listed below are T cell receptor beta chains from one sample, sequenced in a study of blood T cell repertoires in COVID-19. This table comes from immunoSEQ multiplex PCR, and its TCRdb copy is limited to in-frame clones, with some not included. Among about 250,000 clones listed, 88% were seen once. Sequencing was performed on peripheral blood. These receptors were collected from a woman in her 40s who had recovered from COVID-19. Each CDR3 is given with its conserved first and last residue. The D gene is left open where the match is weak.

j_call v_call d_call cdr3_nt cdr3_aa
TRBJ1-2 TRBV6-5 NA TGTGCCAGCAGTTACCCCTCCTCGGACAGACGATTGAGCTACACCTTC CASSYPSSDRRLSYTF
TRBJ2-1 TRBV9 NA TGTGCCAGCAGCGTAGGGATGACGATCGGGAACAATGAGCAGTTCTTC CASSVGMTIGNNEQFF
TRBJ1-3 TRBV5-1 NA TGCGCCAGCAGCTTGGTCGGACAGGGAAACACCATATATTTT CASSLVGQGNTIYF
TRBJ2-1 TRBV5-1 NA TGCGCCAGCAGCTTGGCTCTGGAGCAGTTCTTC CASSLALEQFF
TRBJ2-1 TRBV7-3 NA TGTGCCAGCAGCTTGGTCCTAGCGCCGAAAGGGGACAATGAGCAGTTCTTC CASSLVLAPKGDNEQFF
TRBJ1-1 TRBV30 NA TGTGCCTGGGACGGGAGGGGAAACACTGAAGCTTTCTTT CAWDGRGNTEAFF
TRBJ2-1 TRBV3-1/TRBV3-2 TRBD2 TGTGCCAGCAGCCAGGCCCCGTCCCAACTAGCGGGGGGGAGCAATGAGCAGTTCTTC CASSQAPSQLAGGSNEQFF
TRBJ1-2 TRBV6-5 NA TGTGCCAGCAGTTACTTCTCTCAGGGATCTGGCTACACCTTC CASSYFSQGSGYTF